There are many counts of the clone carrying this T cell receptor beta chain. The antigen remains undetermined. The germline V gene has CDR1 MNHEY and CDR2 SMNVEV (reference sequence). The CDR3 is 14 residues long. The V and J ends lost 3 bases and 5 bases, in that order; junction bases with no gene match: 6. The data derive from a study of T cells in Graves' hyperthyroidism and ophthalmopathy. For the study at large: Peripheral blood was collected at initial diagnosis, before any treatment. The study's findings and limits: Most clonotypes expanded in the thyroid (above 0.001) were also present in blood.

TCR beta CDR3 region amplification was performed from RNA transcripts. In the first-round RT-PCR of the TCR CDR3, the HTBI primer set was used. Each CDR3 protein gets one entry after TCRdb re-called the multiplex PCR reads with MiXCR. The data show around 690,000 distinct CDR3 sequences, with 17% seen just once and less than 20% held by the top ten. The chain joins TRBV27 to TRBJ2-7; 8 nucleotides match TRBD2. Sample: blood. The receptor was derived from a man aged 50 to 60 with Graves' hyperthyroidism. The CDR3 DNA is TGTGCCAGCAGTTTTCGGGCGGGAGGCCACGAGCAGTACTTC. As protein: CASSFRAGGHEQYF.